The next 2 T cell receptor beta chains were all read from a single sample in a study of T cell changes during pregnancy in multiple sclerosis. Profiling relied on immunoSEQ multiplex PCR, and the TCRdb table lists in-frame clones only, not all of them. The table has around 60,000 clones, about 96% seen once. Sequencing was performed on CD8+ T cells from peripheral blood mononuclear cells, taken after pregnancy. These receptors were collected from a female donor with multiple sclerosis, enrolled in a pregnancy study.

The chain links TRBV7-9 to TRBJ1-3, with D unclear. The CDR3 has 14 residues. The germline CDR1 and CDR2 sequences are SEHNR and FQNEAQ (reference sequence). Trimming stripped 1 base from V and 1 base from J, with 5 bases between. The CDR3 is CASSLEQSGNTIYF. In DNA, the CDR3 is TGTGCCAGCAGCTTAGAACAGTCTGGAAACACCATATATTTT.

CDR3 sequence reads: CSVPLPTGGKNTGELFF. The CDR3 DNA is TGCAGCGTGCCGCTTCCCACAGGCGGGAAGAACACCGGGGAGCTGTTTTTT. The chain recombines TRBV29-1 with TRBJ2-2; possible D gene TRBD2, 6 bases. The CDR3 has 17 residues. Trimming removed 6 bases at V and 1 base at J, with 21 bases between. The germline V gene has CDR1 SQVTM and CDR2 ANQGSEA.